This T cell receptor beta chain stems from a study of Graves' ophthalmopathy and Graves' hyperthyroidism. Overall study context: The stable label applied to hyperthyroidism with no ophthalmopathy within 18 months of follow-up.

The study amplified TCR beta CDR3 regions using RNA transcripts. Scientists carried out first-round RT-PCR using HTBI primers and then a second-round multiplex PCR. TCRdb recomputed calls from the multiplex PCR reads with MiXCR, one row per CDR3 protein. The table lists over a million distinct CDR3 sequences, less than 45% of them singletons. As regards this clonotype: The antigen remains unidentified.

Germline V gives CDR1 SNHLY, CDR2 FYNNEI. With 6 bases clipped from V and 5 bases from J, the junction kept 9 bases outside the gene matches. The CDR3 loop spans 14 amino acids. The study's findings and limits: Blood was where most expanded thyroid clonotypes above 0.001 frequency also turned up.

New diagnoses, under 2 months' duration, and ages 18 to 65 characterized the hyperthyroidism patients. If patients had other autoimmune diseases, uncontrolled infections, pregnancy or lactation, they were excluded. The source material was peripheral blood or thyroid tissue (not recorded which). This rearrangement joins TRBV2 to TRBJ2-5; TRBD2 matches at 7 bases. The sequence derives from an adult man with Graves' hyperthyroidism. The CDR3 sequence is CASRGGPSRETQYF. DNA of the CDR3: TGTGCCAGCAGGGGAGGGCCCTCGAGGGAGACCCAGTACTTC.